Shown below are 30 T cell receptor beta chains from a single sample sequenced in a study of human T cells and chemical hapten exposure. Time point indicated: patch test 2, 6 weeks after DPC sensitization. Treatment here: therapeutic diphenylcyclopropenone sensitization with weekly scalp DPC. TCRdb re-called the RACE reads with MiXCR, one entry per CDR3 protein. The sample carries about 140,000 distinct CDR3 sequences, approximately 10% recorded once. The sequencing here drew on whole blood, taken in connection with sensitization to the hapten diphenylcyclopropenone (DPC). The origin of the receptors is a woman in her fifties or sixties with alopecia areata. Some clones in this sample may be carry-over from other donors' samples.

This clonotype came up a few times. This rearrangement joins TRBV4-2 to TRBJ1-4, with D uncertain. The CDR3 consists of 10 residues. V was clipped by 8 bases and J by 4 bases, with 2 bases between them. The germline gives CDR1 LGHNA, CDR2 YNFKEQ. CDR3 in amino acids: CASGNEKLFF. The CDR3 coding sequence is TGTGCCAGCGGTAATGAAAAACTGTTTTTT.

Many counts were recorded for this clonotype. The chain recombines TRBV4-2 with TRBJ2-2, with D unclear. Trimming removed 4 bases at V and 8 bases at J, with 26 bases between. This CDR3 is 18 amino acids long. Germline lookup yields CDR1 LGHNA and CDR2 YNFKEQ. The CDR3 sequence: CASSLHERVSSRAGELFF. The CDR3 DNA is TGTGCCAGCAGCCTTCACGAACGGGTTTCCAGTCGGGCAGGGGAGCTGTTTTTT.

This clonotype appeared a few times. The V gene is TRBV19, the J gene TRBJ2-1; 16 nucleotides match TRBD2. V trimming: 7 bases; J trimming: 0 bases; junction bases outside the gene matches: 9. The CDR3 is 19 amino acids. Germline CDR1 reads LNHDA; CDR2 reads SQIVND (reference sequence). The CDR3 loop is CASTAMGLAGGSSYNEQFF. The CDR3 coding sequence is TGTGCCAGTACTGCAATGGGACTAGCGGGGGGGAGCTCCTACAATGAGCAGTTCTTC. Variable domain in full (rest from reference TRBV19 and TRBJ2-1): DGGITQSPKYLFRKEGQNVTLSCEQNLNHDAMYWYRQDPGQGLRLIYYSQIVNDFQKGDIAEGYSVSREKKESFPLTVTSAQKNPTAFYLCASTAMGLAGGSSYNEQFFGPGTRLTVL.

V is TRBV12-5 and J is TRBJ2-2; D is possibly TRBD2 (5 bases). With 0 bases removed from V and 4 bases from J, the gap between germline ends came to 18 bases. The CDR3 runs to 18 residues. Germline V gene lookup returns CDR1 LGHNT and CDR2 FRNRAP. The CDR3 DNA follows: TGTGCTAGTGGTTTGGTGAAGAAGGAGGAGTTATCCACCGGGGAGCTGTTTTTT. This gives the protein CASGLVKKEELSTGELFF.

This clonotype was detected only a few times. The genes are TRBV11-2 and TRBJ2-4; D is uncertain. V lost 0 bases to trimming and J lost 11 bases, with 11 bases between them. In germline, CDR1 is SGHAT, CDR2 FQNNGV. CDR3 length: 13 amino acids. CDR3 sequence: CASSLDPQAVQYF. CDR3 DNA sequence: TGTGCCAGCAGCTTAGATCCCCAGGCTGTTCAGTACTTC.

This clonotype was seen more than once but under ten times. The chain couples TRBV5-1 to TRBJ2-2; D perhaps matches TRBD2 (6 bases). The germline gives CDR1 SGHRS, CDR2 YFSETQ. The V end lost 1 base, the J end lost 1 base, and 11 bases lay between the germline ends. This CDR3 has 16 residues. CDR3 sequence reads: CASSLSGSGNTGELFF. Written as DNA, the CDR3 is TGCGCCAGCAGCTTGTCCGGGAGCGGGAACACCGGGGAGCTGTTTTTT.

This clonotype was counted ten times or more. The chain employs TRBV7-2 and TRBJ1-2; D possibly corresponds to TRBD1 (6 bases). The V end lost 7 bases, the J end lost 4 bases, and 16 bases lay between the germline ends. The CDR3 totals 14 residues. The germline gives CDR1 SGHTA, CDR2 FQGNSA. The CDR3 reads CASTVDSASYGYTF. As DNA, the CDR3 is TGTGCCAGCACCGTGGACAGTGCTTCCTATGGCTACACCTTC.

The chain is built from TRBV12-3 or TRBV12-4 and TRBJ1-2; D uncertain. This CDR3 region has 12 residues. Trimming left V 6 bases short and J 8 bases short, with 13 bases between. This CDR3 is CASSPGFAGYTF. The CDR3 nucleotides read TGTGCCAGCAGCCCAGGCTTCGCGGGCTACACCTTC.

The J gene is TRBJ2-1, the V gene TRBV12-3 or TRBV12-4; TRBD2 matches 8 bases. V was clipped by 5 bases and J by 7 bases; unmatched bases: 10. This CDR3 is built from 15 residues. CDR3 nucleotides: TGTGCCAGCAGTCGCCCCGGGACTAGGGTGAATGAGCAGTTCTTC. This encodes CASSRPGTRVNEQFF.

The table lists this clonotype with many counts. The chain has TRBV25-1 and TRBJ1-1; D is undetermined. V dropped 4 bases and J dropped 4 bases, with 16 bases sitting between them. CDR3 length equals 15 residues. CDR1 is MGHDK and CDR2 is SYGVNS in the germline V gene. CDR3 sequence reads: CASSGSGLGSTEAFF. Here the CDR3 DNA reads TGTGCCAGCAGTGGATCGGGCCTGGGGAGCACTGAAGCTTTCTTT.

This sequence joins TRBV12-3 or TRBV12-4 and TRBJ1-3; D remains ambiguous. Trimming left V 2 bases short and J 0 bases short, with 5 bases between. The CDR3 has 14 amino acids. The CDR3 region is CASSLRVSGNTIYF. The DNA for the CDR3 is TGTGCCAGCAGTTTAAGAGTCTCTGGAAACACCATATATTTT.

The rearrangement links TRBV7-6 to TRBJ2-5; D remains ambiguous. V was shortened by 0 bases and J by 2 bases, with 7 bases between the two germline ends. This CDR3 is 14 amino acids long. The germline gives CDR1 SGHVS, CDR2 FNYEAQ. CDR3 nucleotides: TGTGCCAGCAGCTTAGCGTCAGCGCAAGAGACCCAGTACTTC. Residues: CASSLASAQETQYF. Together with reference TRBV7-6 and TRBJ2-5, the CDR3 gives the full variable domain: GAGVSQSPRYKVTKRGQDVALRCDPISGHVSLYWYRQALGQGPEFLTYFNYEAQQDKSGLPNDRFSAERPEGSISTLTIQRTEQRDSAMYRCASSLASAQETQYFGPGTRLLVL.

This clonotype has only a few counts. The CDR3 DNA sequence: TGCAGCGTAGGACAGGGGGCAGGGACTGAAGCTTTCTTT. This sequence encodes CSVGQGAGTEAFF. The genes are TRBV29-1 and TRBJ1-1, with 11 bases fitting TRBD1. The CDR3 is 13 residues long. The germline CDR1 and CDR2 sequences are SQVTM and ANQGSEA. V was clipped by 6 bases and J by 5 bases; unmatched bases: 5.

This clonotype was detected many times. The J gene is TRBJ2-3, the V gene TRBV19; 7 positions match TRBD2. From germline, CDR1 is LNHDA and CDR2 SQIVND (reference sequence). The CDR3 totals 13 residues. V shed 6 bases and J 2 bases; nucleotides not matched to a gene: 2. The CDR3 loop reads CASSRDYTDTQYF. DNA for the CDR3: TGTGCCAGTAGCCGGGACTACACAGATACGCAGTATTTT.

In this sample, this clonotype turned up a few times. The chain carries TRBV7-9 and TRBJ1-1, with 8 bases that match TRBD1. Germline V gene data show CDR1 as SEHNR and CDR2 as FQNEAQ (reference sequence). V shed 2 bases and J 4 bases; nucleotides not matched to a gene: 9. CDR3 length equals 16 residues. CDR3 bases: TGTGCCAGCAGCTTATTGGCAGGGGGCTTTGGCACTGAAGCTTTCTTT. It translates to CASSLLAGGFGTEAFF.

Ten or more counts support this clonotype. This chain uses TRBV7-2 with TRBJ2-2; 11 nucleotides line up with TRBD2. CDR3 length equals 17 residues. The ends lost 6 bases at V and 6 bases at J; junction bases unmatched: 12. CDR1 is SGHTA, CDR2 FQGNSA, per germline. The CDR3 here is CASSFIVAGGLPGELFF. CDR3 DNA sequence: TGTGCCAGCAGTTTCATCGTAGCGGGAGGGCTTCCCGGGGAGCTGTTTTTT.

The chain is built from TRBV20-1 and TRBJ1-1, with TRBD1 matching 11 bases. CDR3 length: 18 residues. Germline values: CDR1 DFQATT, CDR2 SNEGSKA (reference sequence). Trimming at V came to 6 bases and at J to 0 bases, leaving 15 bases not matched to a gene. This CDR3 reads CSATPDRGLWGMNTEAFF. The CDR3 DNA follows: TGCAGTGCGACTCCGGACAGGGGGCTGTGGGGTATGAACACTGAAGCTTTCTTT.

In this sample, this clonotype turned up a few times. The J gene is TRBJ2-5, the V gene TRBV30; 11 bases are a match to TRBD2. The germline V gene has CDR1 GTSNPN and CDR2 SVGIG (reference sequence). This CDR3 contains 14 residues. After removal of 2 bases from V and 7 bases from J, the junction contained 6 bases not matched to a gene. The CDR3 sequence: CAWSNLAGGMTQYF. CDR3 sequence (DNA): TGTGCCTGGAGTAATTTAGCGGGAGGGATGACCCAGTACTTC.

There are a few counts of this clonotype. V gene TRBV6-2 or TRBV6-3 combines with J gene TRBJ2-7; 7 positions match TRBD2. The germline CDR1 and CDR2 sequences are MNHEY and SVGEGT. The trim removed 0 bases at V and 2 bases at J, leaving 7 bases unmatched. The CDR3 has 16 amino acids. Written as DNA, the CDR3 is TGTGCCAGCAGTTACTCGGGAGCGGGGTCCGCCTACGAGCAGTACTTC. Translation gives CASSYSGAGSAYEQYF.

This clonotype was recorded many times. The chain uses TRBV12-5 and TRBJ1-1; 7 nucleotides align to TRBD1. This CDR3 has 14 residues. CDR1 and CDR2 (germline): LGHNT, FRNRAP. Trimming cost V 5 bases and J 4 bases; bases outside gene matches: 7. CDR3 residues: CASGAGGRSTEAFF. The CDR3 region has the DNA TGTGCTAGTGGTGCAGGGGGAAGAAGCACTGAAGCTTTCTTT. The whole variable domain, remainder taken from reference TRBV12-5 and TRBJ1-1, is DARVTQTPRHKVTEMGQEVTMRCQPILGHNTVFWYRQTMMQGLELLAYFRNRAPLDDSGMPKDRFSAEMPDATLATLKIQPSEPRDSAVYFCASGAGGRSTEAFFGQGTRLTVV.

The rearrangement uses TRBV7-2 and TRBJ2-2, with 12 bases aligning to TRBD2. V was pared by 2 bases and J by 5 bases, with 3 bases of the junction left unmatched. The CDR3 is 16 residues long. Germline assignment: CDR1 SGHTA and CDR2 FQGNSA. CDR3 sequence (DNA): TGTGCCAGCAGCTTAAGACTAGCGGGAGAAACCGGGGAGCTGTTTTTT. Translation: CASSLRLAGETGELFF.

The gene calls are TRBV7-2 and TRBJ2-7; 9 nucleotides line up with TRBD2. This CDR3 comprises 15 residues. Germline assignment: CDR1 SGHTA and CDR2 FQGNSA. Trimming cost V 5 bases and J 3 bases; bases outside gene matches: 8. The CDR3 protein is CASSRPGLADYEQYF. CDR3 sequence (DNA): TGTGCCAGCAGCCGACCGGGACTAGCCGACTACGAGCAGTACTTC.

This clonotype was counted a few times. This rearrangement joins TRBV7-2 to TRBJ2-4; 7 nucleotides agree with TRBD1. Germline loops: CDR1 SGHTA, CDR2 FQGNSA. The CDR3 sequence is 12 residues long. V lost 1 base and J lost 13; bases outside the gene matches: 4. The DNA for the CDR3 is TGTGCCAGCAGCTTAGGACAGGGCAGGCAGTACTTC. Translated: CASSLGQGRQYF.

This rearrangement joins TRBV30 to TRBJ1-2, with unresolved D. The V end lost 0 bases, the J end lost 1 base, and 12 bases lay between the germline ends. This CDR3 spans 15 amino acids. Germline values: CDR1 GTSNPN, CDR2 SVGIG (reference sequence). CDR3 DNA: TGTGCCTGGAGTGTACAAGGCCGAATTAACTATGGCTACACCTTC. Amino acids: CAWSVQGRINYGYTF.

This chain connects TRBV25-1 to TRBJ2-7; 11 bases match TRBD1. V lost 6 bases and J lost 5; bases outside the gene matches: 9. The CDR3 is made up of 15 amino acids. Germline CDR1 is MGHDK and CDR2 is SYGVNS. The CDR3 DNA follows: TGTGCCAGCAGCCTTCTGGACAGGGGGCTAGACGAGCAGTACTTC. Its protein is CASSLLDRGLDEQYF.

A few counts support this clonotype. The rearrangement uses TRBV5-1 and TRBJ2-1, with TRBD2 matching 11 bases. Germline V gene lookup returns CDR1 SGHRS and CDR2 YFSETQ. The CDR3 covers 17 residues. V gave up 5 bases and J gave up 0 bases; unmatched junction bases: 7. The DNA of the CDR3 is TGCGCCAGCAGTCGAGGACTAGCGGGTTCCTCCTACAATGAGCAGTTCTTC. It encodes CASSRGLAGSSYNEQFF.

This clonotype was detected many times. The gene calls are TRBV2 and TRBJ1-5; possibly TRBD1 for D (5 bases). The CDR3 contains 14 residues. CDR1 is SNHLY and CDR2 is FYNNEI in the germline V gene. V shed 7 bases and J shed 0 bases, with 10 bases lying between them. DNA of the CDR3: TGTGCCAGCAAACCAGGGTATAGCAATCAGCCCCAGCATTTT. Its translation is CASKPGYSNQPQHF.

The chain uses TRBV12-3 or TRBV12-4 and TRBJ2-1; the match to TRBD2 covers 12 bases. J gave up 7 bases and V 2 bases, and 3 bases lay outside the gene matches. This CDR3 region has 15 residues. CDR3 DNA sequence: TGTGCCAGCAGTTTACGGACTAGCGGGATGAATGAGCAGTTCTTC. It yields the protein CASSLRTSGMNEQFF.

J is TRBJ2-1 and V is TRBV5-1; 9 positions match TRBD1. Germline trimming cut 0 bases from V and 6 bases from J; bases unmatched to any gene: 4. CDR1 is SGHRS and CDR2 is YFSETQ in the germline V gene. The CDR3 has 15 residues. In DNA, the CDR3 is TGCGCCAGCAGCTTGGAATGGACAGGGGTCAATGAGCAGTTCTTC. Amino acid sequence: CASSLEWTGVNEQFF.

This clonotype was seen at least ten times. The chain couples TRBV20-1 to TRBJ2-4, with TRBD2 identical over 10 bases. This CDR3 contains 14 residues. Looked up from germline, CDR1 is DFQATT and CDR2 is SNEGSKA (reference sequence). Losses at the gene ends were 3 bases for V and 4 bases for J; bases not matched to a gene: 3. In DNA form, the CDR3 reads TGCAGTGCTAGCATACTAGCGGGGAAAAACATTCAGTACTTC. Encoded protein: CSASILAGKNIQYF.